These 32 T cell receptor beta chains originate from one sample sequenced in a study of T-cell reconstitution after alpha-beta-depleted transplantation in children. Using unique molecular identifiers, the investigators prepared the TCRbeta library. TCRdb used MiXCR to reprocess the PCR reads, holding one entry per CDR3 protein. This sample has about 600,000 distinct CDR3 sequences, with approximately 22% found just once. The source was PBMCs, mostly from graft donor cells, collected 360 days after TCRalphabeta/CD19-depleted stem cell transplant. Receptors originate from a boy under three years old who had a stem cell transplant for acute myeloid leukemia, so the T cells may come from the graft donor.

This clonotype was seen a few times. The V call is TRBV12-3 or TRBV12-4, the J call TRBJ2-7; D assignment may be TRBD1 or TRBD2 (5 bases each). The length of the CDR3 is 15 residues. V shed 5 bases and J shed 2 bases, with 16 bases lying between them. Here the CDR3 DNA reads TGTGCCAGCAGTGCTTCCGGGGCCAGCCCCTACGAGCAGTACGTC. Protein sequence: CASSASGASPYEQYV.

The table lists this clonotype with many counts. The rearrangement links TRBV25-1 to TRBJ2-6, with D tentatively TRBD2 (6 bases). The CDR3 loop spans 18 amino acids. The ends were cut back, 3 bases at V and 0 bases at J, with 15 bases in the middle. Germline V gives CDR1 MGHDK, CDR2 SYGVNS. The CDR3 DNA sequence: TGTGCCAGCAGTGATCCCGGGGGAAGTACCTCTGGGGCCAACGTCCTGACTTTC. The encoded protein is CASSDPGGSTSGANVLTF.

The chain combines TRBV5-1 with TRBJ2-1; the match to TRBD2 covers 9 bases. The CDR3 totals 17 residues. V lost 4 bases, J lost 2 bases, and 10 bases stayed unmatched. The germline V gene encodes CDR1 SGHRS and CDR2 YFSETQ. The CDR3 coding sequence is TGCGCCAGCAGCCTGGATGGGGCGGGGGGGCCCTACAATGAGCAGTTCTTC. As protein: CASSLDGAGGPYNEQFF.

Here the CDR3 DNA reads TGCAGTGCTAGCGCGACAGGTGTATCTGGGGCCAACGTCCTGACTTTC. This gives the protein CSASATGVSGANVLTF. The genes are TRBV20-1 and TRBJ2-6, with D perhaps matching TRBD1 (6 bases). The CDR3 consists of 16 residues. The germline V gene encodes CDR1 DFQATT and CDR2 SNEGSKA (reference sequence). The ends were cut back, 3 bases at V and 1 base at J, with 13 bases in the middle.

This clonotype was counted at least ten times. This chain links TRBV20-1 with TRBJ1-1; D gene unclear. The germline V gene has CDR1 DFQATT and CDR2 SNEGSKA (reference sequence). Trimming took 5 bases from V and 0 from J, leaving 10 bases between them. The CDR3 has 13 residues. The DNA for the CDR3 is TGCAGTGCTGTTTCGGCAATGAACACTGAAGCTTTCTTT. The encoded protein is CSAVSAMNTEAFF.

The chain employs TRBV10-3 and TRBJ1-5, with a tentative D call TRBD1 (5 bases). Trimming left V 0 bases short and J 2 bases short, with 8 bases between. CDR1 ENHRY and CDR2 SYGVKD come from the germline V gene. This CDR3 contains 15 residues. This CDR3 is CAISESRGGNQPQHF. The CDR3 DNA reads as TGTGCCATCAGTGAGTCGAGAGGGGGCAATCAGCCCCAGCATTTT.

The chain employs TRBV9 and TRBJ2-7; possibly TRBD2 for D (6 bases). This CDR3 has 14 residues. Germline V gene data show CDR1 as SGDLS and CDR2 as YYNGEE. V lost 0 bases, J lost 0 bases, and 7 bases lay in between. The CDR3 DNA sequence: TGTGCCAGCAGCGTAGACGGGAGCTCCTACGAGCAGTACTTC. Translating gives CASSVDGSSYEQYF.

This clonotype was counted ten times or more. This chain's CDR3 is CASSPQRTVTDTQYF. CDR3 bases: TGTGCCAGCAGCCCGCAACGGACAGTTACAGATACGCAGTATTTT. The chain has TRBV11-2 and TRBJ2-3; TRBD1 might be the D (6 bases). The germline gives CDR1 SGHAT, CDR2 FQNNGV. V was shortened by 5 bases and J by 3 bases, with 15 bases between the two germline ends. The CDR3 totals 15 residues.

The chain couples TRBV15 to TRBJ2-7, with 7 nucleotides matching TRBD2. The germline V gene has CDR1 LNHNV and CDR2 YYDKDF (reference sequence). With 3 bases clipped from V and 5 bases from J, the junction kept 4 bases outside the gene matches. This CDR3 is built from 13 residues. CDR3 in DNA: TGTGCCACCAGCAGGGAAGCGGGGCACGAGCAGTACTTC. Its protein is CATSREAGHEQYF. Complete variable domain (other parts from reference TRBV15 and TRBJ2-7): DAMVIQNPRYQVTQFGKPVTLSCSQTLNHNVMYWYQQKSSQAPKLLFHYYDKDFNNEADTPDNFQSRRPNTSFCFLDIRSPGLGDTAMYLCATSREAGHEQYFGPGTRLTVT.

This clonotype has ten or more counts. This chain links TRBV12-3 or TRBV12-4 with TRBJ2-1; unclear D gene. This CDR3 region has 15 residues. V shed 5 bases and J shed 5 bases, with 16 bases lying between them. The CDR3 reads CASSLSGRRNNEQFF. CDR3 sequence (DNA): TGTGCCAGCAGTCTCTCCGGGCGCCGGAACAATGAGCAGTTCTTC.

V is TRBV10-3 and J is TRBJ2-3; 7 positions agree with TRBD2. Germline V gene sequence: CDR1 ENHRY, CDR2 SYGVKD. This CDR3 spans 14 amino acids. Trimming removed 9 bases from V and 0 bases from J; junction bases left unmatched: 6. The chain's CDR3 is CAIGAGPSTDTQYF. The CDR3 bases are TGTGCCATAGGAGCGGGGCCTAGCACAGATACGCAGTATTTT.

This chain links TRBV18 with TRBJ2-5; D perhaps matches TRBD2 (5 bases). V was clipped by 2 bases and J by 1 base, with 14 bases between them. Germline V CDR1 and CDR2: KGHSH, LQKENI. This CDR3 is 16 amino acids long. DNA for the CDR3: TGTGCCAGCTCACCAACGGCGGGTACCCTCCAAGAGACCCAGTACTTC. It yields the protein CASSPTAGTLQETQYF.

This clonotype was seen more than once but under ten times. The rearrangement uses TRBV29-1 and TRBJ2-2, with TRBD2 matching 13 bases. The CDR3 length is 16 residues. The junction had 8 bases not matched to a gene; V was cut back by 3 bases and J by 7 bases. In germline, CDR1 is SQVTM, CDR2 ANQGSEA. CDR3 nucleotides: TGCAGCGTTGAGCCGGGACTAGCGGGGCGGGACGGGGAGCTGTTTTTT. It yields the protein CSVEPGLAGRDGELFF.

This clonotype was seen at least ten times. The chain combines TRBV20-1 with TRBJ2-3; 9 bases map to TRBD2. Germline trimming cut 1 base from V and 5 bases from J; bases unmatched to any gene: 1. The CDR3 runs to 13 residues. Germline V lookup: CDR1 DFQATT, CDR2 SNEGSKA (reference sequence). The CDR3 sequence: CSARVSGRDTQYF. The DNA of the CDR3 is TGCAGTGCTAGAGTTAGCGGGAGAGATACGCAGTATTTT.

This clonotype came up once. The chain recombines TRBV12-3 or TRBV12-4 with TRBJ1-2, with D possibly being TRBD1 (5 bases). The CDR3 loop spans 12 amino acids. V was cut by 3 bases and J by 8 bases, with 10 bases left in between. The CDR3 sequence: CASSFTGGGYTF. CDR3 nucleotides: TGTGCCAGCAGTTTCACAGGCGGGGGCTACACCTTC.

The rearrangement uses TRBV25-1 and TRBJ2-3; unclear D gene. This CDR3 comprises 12 residues. Trimming removed 3 bases at V and 7 bases at J, with 8 bases between. Germline V CDR1 and CDR2: MGHDK, SYGVNS. This chain's CDR3 is CASSEPTNTQYF. The CDR3 DNA reads TGTGCCAGCAGTGAGCCCACTAATACGCAGTATTTT.

This chain links TRBV6-5 with TRBJ2-2; D is perhaps TRBD1 (5 bases). Trimming pared 9 bases from V and 3 bases from J, leaving 8 bases between. The CDR3 is made up of 12 amino acids. Germline values: CDR1 MNHEY, CDR2 SVGAGI. Written as DNA, the CDR3 is TGTGCCAGTGCCAGGGACACCGGGGAGCTGTTTTTT. Its translation is CASARDTGELFF.

This clonotype was observed at least ten times. The rearrangement uses TRBV5-5 and TRBJ2-7; possibly TRBD2 for D (5 bases). Trimming removed 4 bases at V and 2 bases at J, with 16 bases between. Germline lookup yields CDR1 SGHKS and CDR2 YYEKEE (reference sequence). CDR3 length equals 15 residues. CDR3 in amino acids: CASSPRAVHAYEQYF. The CDR3 DNA is TGTGCCAGCAGCCCCCGAGCGGTACACGCCTACGAGCAGTACTTC.

This clonotype came up many times. This sequence joins TRBV20-1 and TRBJ1-1; possibly TRBD1 for D (6 bases). The CDR3 length is 11 residues. V was cut by 6 bases and J by 10 bases, with 15 bases left in between. Germline values: CDR1 DFQATT, CDR2 SNEGSKA (reference sequence). The CDR3 here is CSAQEDRLAFF. CDR3 DNA: TGCAGTGCCCAAGAAGACAGGTTAGCTTTCTTT.

The V call is TRBV5-1, the J call TRBJ1-2, with D tentatively TRBD1 (5 bases). V was trimmed by 8 bases and J by 5 bases, leaving 16 bases between them. The CDR3 covers 13 residues. CDR1 is SGHRS and CDR2 is YFSETQ in the germline V gene. As DNA, the CDR3 is TGCGCCAGTGCAGGGTCCCCATTTTATGGCTACACCTTC. This translates into CASAGSPFYGYTF.

This chain joins TRBV5-1 and TRBJ2-1; D is undetermined. The length of the CDR3 is 14 residues. With 1 base removed from V and 6 bases from J, the gap between germline ends came to 11 bases. Germline V gene lookup returns CDR1 SGHRS and CDR2 YFSETQ. The CDR3, as DNA: TGCGCCAGCAGCTTGACAAGTTGGCGCAATGAGCAGTTCTTC. Encoded protein: CASSLTSWRNEQFF. The full variable domain, its missing parts supplied by reference TRBV5-1 and TRBJ2-1, is KAGVTQTPRYLIKTRGQQVTLSCSPISGHRSVSWYQQTPGQGLQFLFEYFSETQRNKGNFPGRFSGRQFSNSRSEMNVSTLELGDSALYLCASSLTSWRNEQFFGPGTRLTVL.

This clonotype has a handful of counts. The V and J genes are TRBV24-1 and TRBJ2-7; tentatively, D is TRBD2 (5 bases). The germline V gene has CDR1 KGHDR and CDR2 SFDVKD. CDR3 length: 12 amino acids. V lost 3 bases, J lost 5 bases, and 7 bases lay in between. The CDR3 loop reads CATSDTGDEQYF. The DNA for the CDR3 is TGTGCCACCAGTGATACCGGGGACGAGCAGTACTTC.

This rearrangement joins TRBV7-8 to TRBJ2-7; perhaps D is TRBD1 or TRBD2 (5 bases each). The CDR3 is 18 amino acids. V was clipped by 2 bases and J by 0 bases, with 20 bases between them. Germline V CDR1 and CDR2: SGHVS, FQNEAQ. The CDR3 sequence: CASSLSYRGTSLSYEQYF. CDR3 in DNA: TGTGCCAGCAGCTTAAGTTACAGAGGGACCAGCCTCTCCTACGAGCAGTACTTC.

The chain uses TRBV7-8 and TRBJ2-4; D call uncertain. The CDR3 runs to 14 residues. The germline V gene has CDR1 SGHVS and CDR2 FQNEAQ. The V gene lost 4 bases and the J gene lost 7 bases, with 14 bases spanning the gap. The CDR3 sequence is CASSSLGLGNIQYF. CDR3 coding DNA: TGTGCCAGCAGCTCCCTCGGGCTGGGGAACATTCAGTACTTC.

The chain combines TRBV7-2 with TRBJ2-7, with D possibly matching TRBD2 (6 bases). The germline V gene has CDR1 SGHTA and CDR2 FQGNSA. The CDR3 is 16 residues long. With 0 bases removed from V and 4 bases from J, the gap between germline ends came to 16 bases. CDR3 sequence (DNA): TGTGCCAGCAGCTTAGCCCCGGCGAGGAGGGCGTACGAGCAGTACTTC. As protein: CASSLAPARRAYEQYF. The variable domain in full, completed from reference TRBV7-2 and TRBJ2-7, reads GAGVSQSPSNKVTEKGKDVELRCDPISGHTALYWYRQSLGQGLEFLIYFQGNSAPDKSGLPSDRFSAERTGGSVSTLTIQRTQQEDSAVYLCASSLAPARRAYEQYFGPGTRLTVT.

V is TRBV3-1 and J is TRBJ2-3, with a weak D call TRBD2 (5 bases). Germline values: CDR1 LGHDT, CDR2 YNNKEL (reference sequence). With 0 bases removed from V and 1 base from J, the gap between germline ends came to 14 bases. The length of the CDR3 is 17 residues. Here the CDR3 reads CASSQEWRIGRTDTQYF. The CDR3 DNA follows: TGTGCCAGCAGCCAAGAGTGGAGGATAGGACGCACAGATACGCAGTATTTT.

The chain recombines TRBV6-5 with TRBJ2-7, with 9 bases fitting TRBD2. The trim removed 2 bases at V and 8 bases at J, leaving 7 bases unmatched. CDR1 and CDR2 from the germline V gene are MNHEY and SVGAGI. The CDR3 runs to 14 residues. CDR3 sequence reads: CASSYAIAGVKQYV. The DNA for the CDR3 is TGTGCCAGCAGTTACGCGATAGCGGGGGTCAAGCAGTACGTC.

This clonotype was seen only once. J is TRBJ2-7 and V is TRBV10-3; 9 bases align to TRBD1. Germline V gene lookup returns CDR1 ENHRY and CDR2 SYGVKD. J gave up 4 bases and V 6 bases, and 10 bases lay outside the gene matches. The CDR3 consists of 15 residues. The CDR3 loop is CAISGTGRSLYEQYV. CDR3 DNA sequence: TGTGCCATCAGCGGGACAGGGAGGTCCCTATACGAGCAGTACGTC.

This clonotype was counted many times. The CDR3 coding sequence is TGTGCCAGCAGTCTACTAGCGGGGCGATACAATGAGCAGTTCTTC. Its translation is CASSLLAGRYNEQFF. This chain links TRBV7-9 with TRBJ2-1; the match to TRBD2 covers 10 bases. Germline assignment: CDR1 SEHNR and CDR2 FQNEAQ (reference sequence). V was pared by 6 bases and J by 4 bases, with 6 bases of the junction left unmatched. The CDR3 consists of 15 residues.

This clonotype came up a few times. The rearrangement links TRBV7-6 to TRBJ2-7; TRBD2 is a possible D gene (7 bases). The CDR3 loop spans 14 amino acids. Trimming removed 2 bases at V and 6 bases at J, with 14 bases between. CDR1 and CDR2 (germline): SGHVS, FNYEAQ. The CDR3 sequence is CASSLSGGAAEQYF. Written as DNA, the CDR3 is TGTGCCAGCAGCTTAAGTGGGGGGGCCGCCGAGCAGTACTTC.

This clonotype was counted a few times. V usage is TRBV6-5 and J usage is TRBJ1-2, with D possibly TRBD1 on 6 matching bases. Per the germline V gene, CDR1 is MNHEY and CDR2 is SVGAGI. V lost 6 bases and J lost 2, with 16 bases in between. This CDR3 has 15 amino acids. Here the CDR3 reads CASRLTGKSNYGYTF. In DNA, the CDR3 is TGTGCCAGCAGGCTTACAGGGAAGTCAAACTATGGCTACACCTTC.

Turning to this clonotype: An end of the junction differs from the germline gene, which may be a read error. This rearrangement joins TRBV4-1 to TRBJ2-4; D might be TRBD1 (6 bases). CDR3 length equals 13 residues. Germline-derived CDR1 and CDR2 are MGHRA and YSYEKL. The CDR3 loop reads CASSSGPGRGWHF. CDR3 coding DNA: TGTGCCAGCAGCTCCGGGCCGGGCAGGGGTTGGCACTTC.